One and the same sample provided the 19 T cell receptor beta chains below, sequenced in a study of cytomegalovirus exposure and HLA in healthy donors. Amplification used 60 Vbeta primers and 13 Jbeta primers. The repertoire was sequenced with immunoSEQ multiplex PCR; TCRdb's copy has only in-frame clones and lacks some. The table includes roughly 150,000 clones, around 80% detected once. The sequenced sample consisted of PBMCs. The receptor source for this set is a man aged 25 to 45 in good health and CMV-seropositive.

This chain connects TRBV4-1 to TRBJ1-4; D perhaps matches TRBD1 (6 bases). The V and J ends lost 2 bases and 0 bases respectively, with 10 bases between them. The germline gives CDR1 MGHRA, CDR2 YSYEKL. The CDR3 loop spans 16 amino acids. The CDR3 loop reads CASSQRRTATNEKLFF. The DNA of the CDR3 is TGCGCCAGCAGCCAACGAAGGACAGCAACTAATGAAAAACTGTTTTTT.

Concerning this clone itself: Its ends do not fully match the called genes, so a read error is possible. Here the CDR3 reads CSSSLASTGLITDTQYF. CDR3 nucleotide sequence: TGTTCCAGCAGCTTAGCCTCGACAGGTCTGATCACAGATACGCAGTATTTT. V gene TRBV7-9 combines with J gene TRBJ2-3, with D perhaps matching TRBD1 (6 bases). This CDR3 has 17 residues. CDR1 and CDR2 (germline): SEHNR, FQNEAQ (reference sequence). Full variable domain (rest looked up from reference TRBV7-9 and TRBJ2-3): DTGVSQNPRHKITKRGQNVTFRCDPISEHNRLYWYRQTLGQGPEFLTYFQNEAQLEKSRLLSDRFSAERPKGSFSTLEIQRTEQGDSAMYLCSSSLASTGLITDTQYFGPGTRLTVL.

J is TRBJ2-1 and V is TRBV11-1, with 8 nucleotides matching TRBD1. V was clipped by 5 bases and J by 5 bases; unmatched bases: 8. This CDR3 is 15 amino acids long. Germline lookup yields CDR1 SGHAT and CDR2 FQDESV (reference sequence). Written as DNA, the CDR3 is TGTGCCAGCAGCCTAGGGACAGGAAACCACAATGAGCAGTTCTTC. It is translated as CASSLGTGNHNEQFF. Looking up the rest from reference TRBV11-1 and TRBJ2-1 gives the full variable domain: EAEVAQSPRYKITEKSQAVAFWCDPISGHATLYWYRQILGQGPELLVQFQDESVVDDSQLPKDRFSAERLKGVDSTLKIQPAELGDSAMYLCASSLGTGNHNEQFFGPGTRLTVL.

The V call is TRBV19, the J call TRBJ1-5, with D tentatively TRBD1 (6 bases). Trimming shortened V by 3 bases and J by 7 bases, and 22 bases separated the two germline ends. This CDR3 region has 17 residues. In germline, CDR1 is LNHDA, CDR2 SQIVND (reference sequence). CDR3 amino acids: CASSIKRVGGNRQPQHF. CDR3 sequence (DNA): TGTGCCAGTAGTATCAAACGGGTAGGGGGTAACAGGCAGCCCCAGCATTTT.

The genes are TRBV4-1 and TRBJ2-3, with 14 bases matching TRBD2. From germline, CDR1 is MGHRA and CDR2 YSYEKL. This CDR3 has 18 amino acids. V dropped 4 bases and J dropped 0; count of bases not matched to a gene: 6. The CDR3 loop is CASSRGTSGGPSTDTQYF. The CDR3 nucleotides are TGCGCCAGCAGCCGAGGGACTAGCGGGGGCCCCAGCACAGATACGCAGTATTTT.

The chain links TRBV19 to TRBJ1-2; D is possibly TRBD1 (6 bases). The CDR3 length is 12 residues. V was cut by 3 bases and J by 8 bases, with 10 bases left in between. The germline CDR1 and CDR2 sequences are LNHDA and SQIVND (reference sequence). DNA for the CDR3: TGTGCCAGTAGTATCGGACAGTTGGGCTACACCTTC. Its translation: CASSIGQLGYTF. The full variable domain, its missing parts supplied by reference TRBV19 and TRBJ1-2, is DGGITQSPKYLFRKEGQNVTLSCEQNLNHDAMYWYRQDPGQGLRLIYYSQIVNDFQKGDIAEGYSVSREKKESFPLTVTSAQKNPTAFYLCASSIGQLGYTFGSGTRLTVV.

This chain uses TRBV30 with TRBJ2-7, with D hard to call. The CDR3 is 12 residues long. The V gene lost 4 bases and the J gene lost 2 bases, with 9 bases spanning the gap. Germline values: CDR1 GTSNPN, CDR2 SVGIG (reference sequence). Written as DNA, the CDR3 is TGTGCCTGGATGGAGTACACCTACGAGCAGTACTTC. Protein sequence: CAWMEYTYEQYF.

The chain links TRBV11-2 to TRBJ2-2, with D unclear. CDR1 is SGHAT, CDR2 FQNNGV, per germline. The CDR3 has 15 residues. V gave up 2 bases and J gave up 0 bases, with 7 bases separating them. The CDR3 DNA reads TGTGCCAGCAGCTTATACAGTTCGAACACCGGGGAGCTGTTTTTT. Translation gives CASSLYSSNTGELFF.

V usage is TRBV6-5 and J usage is TRBJ1-3; D is perhaps TRBD1 (5 bases). Germline CDR1 reads MNHEY; CDR2 reads SVGAGI. V was trimmed by 6 bases and J by 4 bases, leaving 13 bases between them. This CDR3 is 14 amino acids long. The CDR3 coding sequence is TGTGCCAGCAGACTTACAGGAGACGGAAACACCATATATTTT. This sequence encodes CASRLTGDGNTIYF.

The V and J genes are TRBV5-1 and TRBJ2-7; no definite D call. V lost 0 bases to trimming and J lost 2 bases, with 9 bases between them. The CDR3 is made up of 14 amino acids. The germline CDR1 and CDR2 sequences are SGHRS and YFSETQ. CDR3 nucleotides: TGCGCCAGCAGCTTGGAAACAGCCACCTACGAGCAGTACTTC. Residues: CASSLETATYEQYF.

The chain uses TRBV27 and TRBJ1-5; TRBD1 is a possible D gene (6 bases). The CDR3 contains 15 residues. Deletions cut 4 bases from V and 1 base from J, with 11 bases between. CDR1 and CDR2 (germline): MNHEY, SMNVEV (reference sequence). CDR3 protein: CASSSQGMSNQPQHF. In DNA form, the CDR3 reads TGTGCCAGCAGTTCACAGGGCATGAGCAATCAGCCCCAGCATTTT.

The chain combines TRBV19 with TRBJ1-1, with 8 bases aligning to TRBD1. Trimming cost V 5 bases and J 1 base; bases outside gene matches: 9. CDR1 and CDR2 (germline): LNHDA, SQIVND (reference sequence). The length of the CDR3 is 16 residues. The CDR3: CASSPNPGTGNTEAFF. CDR3 DNA: TGTGCCAGTAGTCCAAACCCCGGGACAGGGAACACTGAAGCTTTCTTT.

This rearrangement joins TRBV9 to TRBJ1-3; 7 bases agree with TRBD1. CDR1 and CDR2 from the germline V gene are SGDLS and YYNGEE. J was trimmed by 14 bases and V by 4 bases; bases with no gene match: 15. The CDR3 runs to 14 residues. CDR3 sequence reads: CASSNPPGQLALYF. The CDR3 bases are TGTGCCAGCAGCAACCCGCCGGGACAGTTGGCGCTATATTTT.

The table lists this clone with a count of one. The rearrangement links TRBV11-2 to TRBJ1-3; D not resolved. CDR1 SGHAT and CDR2 FQNNGV come from the germline V gene. CDR3 length: 14 amino acids. The germline V and J ends were trimmed by 8 bases and 2 bases, with 13 bases remaining between them. The CDR3 is CASRSVSTGNTIYF. The CDR3 nucleotides are TGTGCCAGCCGATCAGTTTCAACTGGAAACACCATATATTTT.

This chain joins TRBV4-1 and TRBJ2-1, with TRBD2 as a possible D gene (6 bases). The CDR3 is 15 residues long. V shed 1 base and J shed 15 bases, with 22 bases lying between them. CDR1 MGHRA and CDR2 YSYEKL come from the germline V gene. CDR3 region: CASSQVGGARPSGFF. The DNA of the CDR3 is TGCGCCAGCAGCCAAGTCGGAGGGGCGCGACCGTCTGGGTTCTTC.

The rearrangement uses TRBV7-8 and TRBJ2-1; maybe TRBD2 (6 bases). V gave up 5 bases and J gave up 8 bases, with 10 bases separating them. The germline V gene has CDR1 SGHVS and CDR2 FQNEAQ. This CDR3 spans 12 amino acids. CDR3: CASSPTRHEQFF. The DNA for the CDR3 is TGTGCCAGCAGCCCGACTAGGCATGAGCAGTTCTTC. The whole variable domain, filled in from reference TRBV7-8 and TRBJ2-1, reads GAGVSQSPRYKVAKRGQDVALRCDPISGHVSLFWYQQALGQGPEFLTYFQNEAQLDKSGLPSDRFFAERPEGSVSTLKIQRTQQEDSAVYLCASSPTRHEQFFGPGTRLTVL.

This clone appeared a single time. V usage is TRBV6-5 and J usage is TRBJ1-1; perhaps TRBD1 as D (5 bases). V gave up 8 bases and J gave up 7 bases, with 8 bases separating them. CDR3 length: 10 amino acids. In germline, CDR1 is MNHEY, CDR2 SVGAGI. As DNA, the CDR3 is TGTGCCAGCCTTGACAGTGAAGCTTTCTTT. As protein: CASLDSEAFF.

This sequence joins TRBV28 and TRBJ2-7; 7 bases align to TRBD2. The CDR3 has 15 residues. Trimming removed 2 bases from V and 0 bases from J; junction bases left unmatched: 4. Germline CDR1 is MDHEN and CDR2 is SYDVKM. CDR3 nucleotides: TGTGCCAGCAGTTTAGTTGGACTAGGCTCCTACGAGCAGTACTTC. Residues: CASSLVGLGSYEQYF.

The chain combines TRBV5-1 with TRBJ1-4, with 7 bases lining up with TRBD1. The CDR3 is made up of 16 amino acids. Trimming took 4 bases from V and 8 from J; bases not matched to a gene: 14. Germline-derived CDR1 and CDR2 are SGHRS and YFSETQ. The chain's CDR3 is CASSPGQALVGEKLFF. The CDR3 coding sequence is TGCGCCAGCAGCCCCGGACAGGCACTGGTGGGAGAAAAACTGTTTTTT.